This T cell receptor (beta chain) was retrieved from a study of control samples from healthy donors and cancer patients (dated by TCRdb to 2018 to 2020). The library relied on the immunoSEQ multiplex PCR assay. The clones in this table, taken by TCRdb from immuneACCESS, are in-frame only. Not every clone is retained; where verified, under half of the shortfall comes from an unresolved V gene, and the cause of the rest is unknown. For this sample there are roughly 150,000 clones; 88% appear just once. Together, the top ten hold approximately 1.6% of the sample. Points on this clone: Its antigen is unknown. Base qualities are not recorded, but no much larger clone differs from it by a single base.

The CDR3 covers 13 residues, taking in both the cysteine and the phenylalanine. Kept here is only the CDR3 DNA, which spans 39 bases and is read in frame from base 1. V sheds 8 bases and J sheds 7 bases, leaving 15 bases between their ends. The germline V gene sets CDR1 to SNHLY and CDR2 to FYNNEI. This TCR derives from a man aged 18 to 30 in good health. The sequenced material came from blood. Recombination linked TRBV2 to TRBJ2-1, and TRBD1 may be the D gene, going by 6 matching bases. The DNA is as follows: TGTGCCAGCCAAGGCTCAGGGGAGAATGAGCAGTTCTTC. This sequence encodes CASQGSGENEQFF.